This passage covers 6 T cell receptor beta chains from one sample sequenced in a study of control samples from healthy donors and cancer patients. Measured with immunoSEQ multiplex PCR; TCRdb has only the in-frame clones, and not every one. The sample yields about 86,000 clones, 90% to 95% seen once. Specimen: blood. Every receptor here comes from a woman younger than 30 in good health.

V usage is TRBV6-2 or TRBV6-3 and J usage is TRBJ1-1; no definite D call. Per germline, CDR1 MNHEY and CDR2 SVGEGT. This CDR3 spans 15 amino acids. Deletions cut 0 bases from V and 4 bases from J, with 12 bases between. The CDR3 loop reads CASSYSTLLRTEAFF. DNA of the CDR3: TGTGCCAGCAGTTACTCTACACTACTCCGCACTGAAGCTTTCTTT.

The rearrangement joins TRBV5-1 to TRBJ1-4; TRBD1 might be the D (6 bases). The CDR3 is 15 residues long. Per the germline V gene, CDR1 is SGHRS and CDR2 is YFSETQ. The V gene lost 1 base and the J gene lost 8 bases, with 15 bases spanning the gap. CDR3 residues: CASSLSATTGEKLFF. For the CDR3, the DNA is TGCGCCAGCAGCTTGTCCGCTACAACAGGGGAAAAACTGTTTTTT.

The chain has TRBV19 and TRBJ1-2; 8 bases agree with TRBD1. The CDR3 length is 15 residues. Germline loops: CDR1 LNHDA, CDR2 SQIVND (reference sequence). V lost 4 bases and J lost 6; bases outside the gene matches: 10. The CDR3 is CASSTGTGPFDGYTF. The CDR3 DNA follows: TGTGCCAGTAGTACGGGGACAGGTCCGTTTGATGGCTACACCTTC.

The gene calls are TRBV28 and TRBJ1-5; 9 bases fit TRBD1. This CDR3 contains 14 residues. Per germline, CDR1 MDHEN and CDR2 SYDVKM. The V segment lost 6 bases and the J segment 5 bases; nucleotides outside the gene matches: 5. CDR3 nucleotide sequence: TGTGCCAGCAGGAGACAGGGGGGGGATCAGCCCCAGCATTTT. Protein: CASRRQGGDQPQHF.

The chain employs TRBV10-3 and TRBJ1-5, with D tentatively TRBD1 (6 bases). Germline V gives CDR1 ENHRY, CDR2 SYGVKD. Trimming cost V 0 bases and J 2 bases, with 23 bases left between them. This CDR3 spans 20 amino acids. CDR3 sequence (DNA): TGTGCCATCAGTGAGTCTCGTCGTACTTCAGGGGAATTTGGCAATCAGCCCCAGCATTTT. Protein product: CAISESRRTSGEFGNQPQHF.

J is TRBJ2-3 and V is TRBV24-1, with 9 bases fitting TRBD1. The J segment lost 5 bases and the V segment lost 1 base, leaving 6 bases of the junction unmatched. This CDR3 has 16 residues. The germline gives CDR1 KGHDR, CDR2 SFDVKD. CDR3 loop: CATSDFRDREGDTQYF. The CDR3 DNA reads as TGTGCCACCAGTGATTTCCGGGACAGGGAGGGAGATACGCAGTATTTT.